This record concerns one TCR beta chain sequence. The V end was cut by 2 bases, the J end by 0 bases, with 7 bases between. The CDR3 has 15 amino acids. Germline CDR1 and CDR2: SGHAT and FQNNGV. Repertoires were generated with immunoSEQ multiplex PCR, while TCRdb's copy carries only in-frame clones and drops some. Here the sample spans fewer than 90,000 clones, about 93% being singletons. This sample is part of a study of T cell changes during pregnancy in multiple sclerosis. The chain joins TRBV11-2 to TRBJ1-4; no clear D. The starting material was peripheral blood, obtained after pregnancy. This TCR was recovered from a female donor in good health, enrolled as a control in a pregnancy study. This chain's CDR3 is CASSLQVATNEKLFF. In nucleotides, the CDR3 is TGTGCCAGCAGCTTACAGGTTGCAACTAATGAAAAACTGTTTTTT.